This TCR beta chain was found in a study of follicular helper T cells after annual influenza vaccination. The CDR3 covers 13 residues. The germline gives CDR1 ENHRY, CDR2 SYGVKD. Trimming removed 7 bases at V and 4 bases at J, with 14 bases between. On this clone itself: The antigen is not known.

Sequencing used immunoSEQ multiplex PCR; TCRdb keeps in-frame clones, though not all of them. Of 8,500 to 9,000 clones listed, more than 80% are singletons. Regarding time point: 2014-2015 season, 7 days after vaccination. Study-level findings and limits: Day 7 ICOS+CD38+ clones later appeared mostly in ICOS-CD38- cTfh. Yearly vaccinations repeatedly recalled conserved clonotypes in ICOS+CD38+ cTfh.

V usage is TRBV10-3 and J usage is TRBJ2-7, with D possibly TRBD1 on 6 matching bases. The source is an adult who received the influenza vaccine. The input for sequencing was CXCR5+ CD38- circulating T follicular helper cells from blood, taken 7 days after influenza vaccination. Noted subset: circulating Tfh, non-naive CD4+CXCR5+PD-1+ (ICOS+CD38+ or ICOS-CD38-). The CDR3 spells CAINSDSAYEQYF. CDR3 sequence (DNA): TGTGCCATCAACTCGGACAGCGCTTACGAGCAGTACTTC.